This TCR beta chain was identified in a study of PD-1 blockade in classical Hodgkin lymphoma. Study-wide findings and caveats: The diversity seen at baseline in complete responders resembled that of newly diagnosed patients. TCR diversity rose significantly by C4D1 in CD4+ but not CD8+ cells.

All patients relapsed after autologous stem cell transplantation, and brentuximab vedotin exposure varied. Repertoires were generated with immunoSEQ multiplex PCR, while TCRdb's copy carries only in-frame clones and drops some. The repertoire has about 50,000 clones, around 75% of them found once; the top ten carry more than 13%. This clone rates as medium-sized. Its antigen is still unknown. Germline CDR1 KGHSH, CDR2 LQKENI. This CDR3 has 13 residues. Trimming shortened V by 1 base and J by 6 bases, and 6 bases separated the two germline ends. V gene TRBV18 combines with J gene TRBJ2-2, with unresolved D. The clonotype comes from a human donor with classical Hodgkin lymphoma. Specimen: peripheral blood mononuclear cells (PBMCs), collected before the second cycle of nivolumab. This chain's CDR3 is CASSPQGSGELFF. In nucleotides, the CDR3 is TGTGCCAGCTCACCACAGGGTTCCGGGGAGCTGTTTTTT.